This is a list of T cell receptor beta chains from one sample in a study of blood T cell repertoires in COVID-19. Only in-frame clones appear in the TCRdb table, and some are missing; sequencing was by immunoSEQ multiplex PCR. The sample yields 150,000 to 200,000 clones, about 93% seen once. The sequenced sample was peripheral blood. Source of these receptors: a woman aged 50 to 60 with acute or convalescent COVID-19. The CDR3 runs from the conserved cysteine through the conserved F or W. Fields, in order: D gene, clone size, J gene, V gene, CDR3 protein, CDR3 DNA. D genes are given only for firm matches. The size entry is marked missing in some rows and otherwise reads once, few, many or a size class.

D: NA
size: NA
J: TRBJ2-3
V: TRBV7-9
CDR3: CASSSGLLDTDTQYF
DNA: TGTGCCAGCAGCTCGGGACTCTTAGACACAGATACGCAGTATTTT

D: TRBD1
size: NA
J: TRBJ1-1
V: TRBV2
CDR3: CASSWRGQDEAFF
DNA: TGTGCCAGCAGTTGGAGGGGGCAGGATGAAGCTTTCTTT

D: TRBD1
size: NA
J: TRBJ2-2
V: TRBV18
CDR3: CASSSQGDTGELFF
DNA: TGTGCCAGCTCATCGCAGGGGGACACCGGGGAGCTGTTTTTT

D: TRBD1
size: NA
J: TRBJ1-2
V: TRBV2
CDR3: CASLPDRGQIYGYTF
DNA: TGTGCCAGCCTCCCTGACAGGGGGCAGATCTATGGCTACACCTTC

D: NA
size: once
J: TRBJ1-3
V: TRBV11-2
CDR3: CASSRLESGEFGNTIYF
DNA: TGTGCCAGCAGCCGCCTCGAATCAGGGGAGTTCGGAAACACCATATATTTT

D: NA
size: NA
J: TRBJ2-2
V: TRBV5-1
CDR3: CASSLTGQGTGELFF
DNA: TGCGCCAGCAGCTTAACGGGACAAGGCACCGGGGAGCTGTTTTTT

D: NA
size: few
J: TRBJ1-2
V: TRBV12-5
CDR3: CASGSNRFRNYGYTF
DNA: TGTGCTAGTGGTTCAAACAGGTTCCGTAACTATGGCTACACCTTC

D: NA
size: NA
J: TRBJ1-5
V: TRBV7-9
CDR3: CASSLGQGSGNQPQHF
DNA: TGTGCCAGCAGCTTAGGTCAGGGGTCTGGCAATCAGCCCCAGCATTTT

D: NA
size: NA
J: TRBJ1-6
V: TRBV30
CDR3: CAWSVGRANNSPLHF
DNA: TGTGCCTGGAGTGTAGGCAGGGCCAATAATTCACCCCTCCACTTT

D: TRBD1
size: NA
J: TRBJ1-2
V: TRBV4-1
CDR3: CASSFYFQGGQLEGYTF
DNA: TGCGCCAGCAGCTTTTACTTCCAAGGGGGCCAATTAGAGGGCTACACCTTC

D: NA
size: few
J: TRBJ1-2
V: TRBV3-1/TRBV3-2
CDR3: CASSQDLAGGGTF
DNA: TGTGCCAGCAGCCAAGACTTGGCCGGGGGAGGGACCTTC

D: TRBD1
size: NA
J: TRBJ1-2
V: TRBV19
CDR3: CASSPTGASYGYTF
DNA: TGTGCCAGTAGTCCGACAGGGGCAAGCTATGGCTACACCTTC

D: TRBD1
size: NA
J: TRBJ1-4
V: TRBV2
CDR3: CASISDRGHEKLFF
DNA: TGTGCCAGCATATCGGACAGGGGGCACGAAAAACTGTTTTTT

D: TRBD1
size: NA
J: TRBJ1-6
V: TRBV5-6
CDR3: CASSLGDRASPLHF
DNA: TGTGCCAGCAGCTTGGGGGACAGGGCTTCACCCCTCCACTTT

D: TRBD2
size: NA
J: TRBJ2-1
V: TRBV10-2
CDR3: CASLRRETDEQFF
DNA: TGCGCCAGCCTCAGGCGGGAGACCGATGAGCAGTTCTTC

D: NA
size: NA
J: TRBJ2-2
V: TRBV5-6
CDR3: CASSLEVAWAEITGELFF
DNA: TGTGCCAGCAGCTTGGAGGTTGCGTGGGCAGAAATCACCGGGGAGCTGTTTTTT

D: NA
size: NA
J: TRBJ2-3
V: TRBV28
CDR3: CASCGFTDTQYF
DNA: TGTGCCAGTTGCGGCTTCACAGATACGCAGTATTTT

D: NA
size: NA
J: TRBJ1-1
V: TRBV30
CDR3: CAWRRDGTEAFF
DNA: TGTGCCTGGAGACGGGATGGGACTGAAGCTTTCTTT

D: NA
size: NA
J: TRBJ1-1
V: TRBV19
CDR3: CASSIQGGNTEAFF
DNA: TGTGCCAGTAGTATACAGGGAGGGAACACTGAAGCTTTCTTT

D: NA
size: NA
J: TRBJ1-6
V: TRBV7-9
CDR3: CASSLGTSGSLHF
DNA: TGTGCCAGCAGCTTGGGGACTTCTGGGTCCCTCCACTTT

D: NA
size: NA
J: TRBJ1-3
V: TRBV4-1
CDR3: CASSPIYRAQGNTIYF
DNA: TGCGCCAGCAGCCCAATTTACAGGGCTCAAGGAAACACCATATATTTT

D: NA
size: NA
J: TRBJ2-7
V: TRBV7-8
CDR3: CASSQSRQGEQYF
DNA: TGTGCCAGCAGCCAAAGTCGACAAGGCGAGCAGTACTTC

D: NA
size: NA
J: TRBJ2-3
V: TRBV7-9
CDR3: CASSFRDPYKDTQYF
DNA: TGTGCCAGCAGCTTCCGGGATCCTTATAAAGATACGCAGTATTTT

D: TRBD2
size: NA
J: TRBJ2-5
V: TRBV4-1
CDR3: CASSQVSGGQETQYF
DNA: TGCGCCAGCAGCCAGGTTAGCGGGGGACAAGAGACCCAGTACTTC

D: TRBD1
size: NA
J: TRBJ2-7
V: TRBV12-5
CDR3: CASGSGQGVFYEQYF
DNA: TGTGCTAGTGGTTCCGGACAGGGGGTTTTCTACGAGCAGTACTTC